This passage covers 10 T cell receptor beta chains from one sample sequenced in a study of OX40 agonist ivuxolimab in advanced cancers. Library generation was performed with the immunoSEQ multiplex PCR assay. The table comes from immuneACCESS by way of TCRdb, which keeps in-frame sequences with V and J called. Part of the clones is missing from these tables; in studies checked, under half for an unresolved V gene and the rest for unknown reasons. This sample gives 70,000 or so clones in total; roughly nine tenths of them show up just once. Clones ranked in the top ten supply roughly 10% of the sample. Sequences were derived from CD4+ or CD8+ T cells sorted from blood, sampled in a trial of the OX40 agonist ivuxolimab. The receptors derive from an adult with an advanced solid tumor such as melanoma, head and neck, liver or kidney cancer.

V usage is TRBV10-3 and J usage is TRBJ2-1; the match to TRBD2 covers 9 bases. The germline V gene has CDR1 ENHRY and CDR2 SYGVKD. This CDR3 spans 17 amino acids. Losses at the gene ends were 8 bases for V and 0 bases for J; bases not matched to a gene: 11. Here the CDR3 DNA reads TGTGCCATCTCGATTACCCTAGCGGGGAGCTCCTACAATGAGCAGTTCTTC. Translating it yields CAISITLAGSSYNEQFF.

This clone has just one count. This chain connects TRBV6-5 to TRBJ2-1; the D gene is possibly TRBD1 (6 bases). Germline loops: CDR1 MNHEY, CDR2 SVGAGI. This CDR3 is 16 amino acids long. The V and J ends lost 0 bases and 0 bases respectively, with 9 bases between them. CDR3 loop: CASSYSRQVSYNEQFF. CDR3 sequence (DNA): TGTGCCAGCAGTTACTCGAGACAGGTCTCCTACAATGAGCAGTTCTTC.

The chain has TRBV7-8 and TRBJ2-1; 7 bases agree with TRBD2. V shed 2 bases, J shed 2 bases, and the junction held 6 bases outside the gene matches. CDR3 length: 16 amino acids. Germline values: CDR1 SGHVS, CDR2 FQNEAQ. CDR3 DNA sequence: TGTGCCAGCAGCTTAATAGCGGCGGGGGCCTACAATGAGCAGTTCTTC. Amino acid sequence: CASSLIAAGAYNEQFF.

The chain recombines TRBV10-3 with TRBJ1-5; 12 bases are a match to TRBD1. In germline, CDR1 is ENHRY, CDR2 SYGVKD. The CDR3 contains 17 residues. V gave up 4 bases and J gave up 3 bases; unmatched junction bases: 7. The CDR3 is CAISGPGQGALNQPQHF. The CDR3 coding sequence is TGTGCCATCAGTGGTCCGGGACAGGGGGCCCTCAATCAGCCCCAGCATTTT.

Only one count was recorded for this clone. V is TRBV27 and J is TRBJ2-7; 11 positions match TRBD1. Germline CDR1 reads MNHEY; CDR2 reads SMNVEV (reference sequence). This CDR3 comprises 14 residues. The ends lost 6 bases at V and 6 bases at J; junction bases unmatched: 7. The chain's CDR3 is CASSPGTGGVEQYF. The CDR3 nucleotides are TGTGCCAGCAGCCCCGGGACAGGGGGGGTCGAGCAGTACTTC.

The gene calls are TRBV4-3 and TRBJ2-7; TRBD2 matches 9 bases. CDR1 is LGHNA and CDR2 is YSLEER in the germline V gene. The CDR3 sequence is 15 residues long. V lost 3 bases and J lost 5; bases outside the gene matches: 8. The CDR3 bases are TGCGCCAGCAGCCATAGCGGGGGATCGGTGGACGAGCAGTACTTC. It encodes CASSHSGGSVDEQYF.

V and J are TRBV5-6 and TRBJ1-5, with a possible D match to TRBD1 (6 bases). The CDR3 runs 15 residues. The germline V and J ends were trimmed by 0 bases and 0 bases, with 7 bases remaining between them. Looked up from germline, CDR1 is SGHDT and CDR2 is YYEEEE. The CDR3 loop is CASSLGGGSNQPQHF. The CDR3 region has the DNA TGTGCCAGCAGCTTGGGAGGGGGTAGCAATCAGCCCCAGCATTTT.

This chain joins TRBV6-1 and TRBJ2-5; possible D gene TRBD1, 5 bases. The CDR3 sequence is 14 residues long. Germline CDR1 and CDR2: MNHNS and SASEGT. V was clipped by 2 bases and J by 2 bases, with 9 bases between them. The CDR3 here is CASSESGPQETQYF. In DNA form, the CDR3 reads TGTGCCAGCAGTGAATCAGGGCCACAAGAGACCCAGTACTTC.

The chain links TRBV6-5 to TRBJ2-3, with 13 bases identical to TRBD2. The CDR3 spans 15 residues. CDR1 is MNHEY, CDR2 SVGAGI, per germline. The V and J ends lost 6 bases and 5 bases, in that order; junction bases with no gene match: 5. The CDR3 here is CASRLLAGGLDTQYF. The CDR3 nucleotides read TGTGCCAGCAGGCTACTAGCGGGGGGGCTAGATACGCAGTATTTT.

A remark on this clone: Other DNA sequences in the sample encode the same CDR3. The chain has TRBV6-5 and TRBJ1-5; tentative D call: TRBD1 (5 bases). Germline V lookup: CDR1 MNHEY, CDR2 SVGAGI. V lost 4 bases to trimming and J lost 3 bases, with 7 bases between them. The CDR3 is made up of 13 amino acids. The CDR3 region has the DNA TGTGCCAGCAGTTTGACAGTCAATCAGCCCCAGCATTTT. Translating gives CASSLTVNQPQHF.